This entry describes one T cell receptor beta chain. The source of the sample is a study of blood T cell repertoires in COVID-19. Repertoires were generated with immunoSEQ multiplex PCR, while TCRdb's copy carries only in-frame clones and drops some. The repertoire holds about 90,000 clones, with over 60% as singletons. Per the germline V gene, CDR1 is MNHNS and CDR2 is SASEGT. CDR3 length: 14 amino acids. V was cut by 1 base and J by 4 bases, with 10 bases left in between. The chain carries TRBV6-1 and TRBJ1-2; unclear D gene. This TCR came from a man in his 70s with acute or convalescent COVID-19. The sequencing input was peripheral blood. The CDR3 DNA follows: TGTGCCAGCAGTGAAGAGGGAGACTTCTATGGCTACACCTTC. Amino acid sequence: CASSEEGDFYGYTF.